The clone carrying this T cell receptor beta chain came up a few times. Its specificity is not known. The ends were cut back, 1 base at V and 5 bases at J, with 8 bases in the middle. The CDR3 consists of 13 residues. The V gene's germline CDR1 is KGHSH and CDR2 LQKENI. The data originate from a study of T cell repertoires in aging, cancer and after chemotherapy. TCR beta rearrangements were amplified from peripheral blood genomic DNA. Study findings and constraints: In healthy donors, age-related TCR diversity loss mainly reflected lost richness. No conclusions about immunological memory after chemotherapy can be drawn from the repertoire data.

TRB rearrangements spanning V, D and J were amplified using mixed TRB-A/B primers. TCRdb ran MiXCR on the multiplex PCR reads and lists one entry per CDR3 protein. The sample yields more than 9,000 distinct CDR3 sequences, around 38% seen once. This sequence joins TRBV18 and TRBJ1-1, with D uncertain. Material for sequencing was blood. The source of this sequence is a human donor in good health. As DNA, the CDR3 is TGTGCCAGCTCACCACTGGTCGAAACTGAAGCTTTCTTT. As protein: CASSPLVETEAFF.